The 28 T cell receptor beta chains in this list originate from one sample, sequenced in a study of cytomegalovirus exposure and HLA in healthy donors. The protocol was immunoSEQ multiplex PCR, while the TCRdb copy is restricted to in-frame clones and leaves out a portion. The profile shows 97,000 or so clones, roughly 87% of them singletons. The sample taken for sequencing was PBMCs. The receptors were sampled from a man younger than 35 in good health and CMV-seropositive.

The V gene is TRBV6-5, the J gene TRBJ2-7; 9 nucleotides align to TRBD1. The CDR3 runs 15 residues. After removal of 3 bases from V and 5 bases from J, the junction contained 8 bases not matched to a gene. Germline V CDR1 and CDR2: MNHEY, SVGAGI. In DNA form, the CDR3 reads TGTGCCAGCAGTTATTCCTCGGGGACAGGGAACGAGCAGTACTTC. Residues: CASSYSSGTGNEQYF.

V gene TRBV9 combines with J gene TRBJ1-2, with 7 bases that match TRBD1. Germline-derived CDR1 and CDR2 are SGDLS and YYNGEE. CDR3 size: 16 residues. The V and J ends lost 3 bases and 4 bases, in that order; junction bases with no gene match: 12. The CDR3 sequence: CASSGPGQRRIYGYTF. The CDR3 nucleotides read TGTGCCAGCAGCGGGCCGGGACAGAGGCGGATCTATGGCTACACCTTC. The complete variable domain, with remaining parts taken from reference TRBV9 and TRBJ1-2, reads DSGVTQTPKHLITATGQRVTLRCSPRSGDLSVYWYQQSLDQGLQFLIQYYNGEERAKGNILERFSAQQFPDLHSELNLSSLELGDSALYFCASSGPGQRRIYGYTFGSGTRLTVV.

This clone was counted a single time. The J gene is TRBJ1-1, the V gene TRBV5-4; D is possibly TRBD1 (6 bases). Germline V gene data show CDR1 as SGHNT and CDR2 as YYREEE (reference sequence). The germline V and J ends were trimmed by 6 bases and 0 bases, with 15 bases remaining between them. The CDR3 is made up of 15 amino acids. The CDR3 bases are TGTGCCAGCACCACCGGGACAACAATGAACACTGAAGCTTTCTTT. Its translation: CASTTGTTMNTEAFF.

The chain carries TRBV6-1 and TRBJ2-5, with D perhaps TRBD1 (5 bases). Trimming stripped 2 bases from V and 8 bases from J, with 15 bases between. CDR1 is MNHNS and CDR2 is SASEGT in the germline V gene. The CDR3 is 14 amino acids. CDR3: CASSEMGQGNTQYF. CDR3 sequence (DNA): TGTGCCAGCAGTGAAATGGGGCAGGGAAATACCCAGTACTTC.

This clone has only one observation. The genes are TRBV4-1 and TRBJ2-1; 7 nucleotides align to TRBD2. The V segment lost 1 base and the J segment 10 bases; nucleotides outside the gene matches: 4. The CDR3 is 13 residues long. In germline, CDR1 is MGHRA, CDR2 YSYEKL. CDR3 in amino acids: CASSQGLAVEQFF. The CDR3 DNA follows: TGCGCCAGCAGCCAAGGGCTAGCGGTCGAGCAGTTCTTC.

The chain recombines TRBV27 with TRBJ2-1; D not certain. V was shortened by 3 bases and J by 6 bases, with 9 bases between the two germline ends. The CDR3 sequence is 13 residues long. CDR1 and CDR2 (germline): MNHEY, SMNVEV (reference sequence). In DNA, the CDR3 is TGTGCCAGCAGTTTCTACAGAACCAATGAGCAGTTCTTC. It translates to CASSFYRTNEQFF.

The chain employs TRBV27 and TRBJ1-4, with 11 bases lining up with TRBD1. This CDR3 spans 14 amino acids. The V and J ends lost 4 bases and 8 bases, in that order; junction bases with no gene match: 3. Germline CDR1 reads MNHEY; CDR2 reads SMNVEV (reference sequence). This CDR3 is CASSWTGGAEKLFF. CDR3 DNA: TGTGCCAGCAGTTGGACAGGGGGCGCAGAAAAACTGTTTTTT.

This rearrangement joins TRBV5-4 to TRBJ1-2, with 9 nucleotides matching TRBD1. V was pared by 2 bases and J by 4 bases, with 6 bases of the junction left unmatched. The CDR3 is 15 residues long. The germline gives CDR1 SGHNT, CDR2 YYREEE (reference sequence). Written as DNA, the CDR3 is TGTGCCAGCAGCTTCCGGGACAGGGATGCCTATGGCTACACCTTC. This gives the protein CASSFRDRDAYGYTF.

The rearrangement uses TRBV5-6 and TRBJ2-5; D is possibly TRBD2 (5 bases). CDR1 SGHDT and CDR2 YYEEEE come from the germline V gene. Trimming pared 0 bases from V and 4 bases from J, leaving 7 bases between. The CDR3 is made up of 13 amino acids. The CDR3 sequence is CASSLAAGETQYF. In DNA, the CDR3 is TGTGCCAGCAGCTTGGCGGCGGGAGAGACCCAGTACTTC.

V usage is TRBV5-4 and J usage is TRBJ2-1; the match to TRBD2 covers 8 bases. Trimming removed 0 bases from V and 4 bases from J; junction bases left unmatched: 3. CDR3 length: 15 residues. Germline V gives CDR1 SGHNT, CDR2 YYREEE (reference sequence). The CDR3 DNA reads as TGTGCCAGCAGCTTGGAACTAGCGGCGTACAATGAGCAGTTCTTC. Translated: CASSLELAAYNEQFF. The whole variable domain, filled in from reference TRBV5-4 and TRBJ2-1, reads ETGVTQSPTHLIKTRGQQVTLRCSSQSGHNTVSWYQQALGQGPQFIFQYYREEENGRGNFPPRFSGLQFPNYSSELNVNALELDDSALYLCASSLELAAYNEQFFGPGTRLTVL.

The V gene is TRBV29-1, the J gene TRBJ1-2; TRBD1 might be the D (6 bases). The CDR3 is 13 residues long. Trimming shortened V by 6 bases and J by 4 bases, and 15 bases separated the two germline ends. CDR1 and CDR2 from the germline V gene are SQVTM and ANQGSEA. This CDR3 is CSVGTDRSYGYTF. The CDR3 coding sequence is TGCAGCGTAGGAACGGACAGAAGCTATGGCTACACCTTC.

The chain combines TRBV5-1 with TRBJ2-2; TRBD1 aligns across 8 bases. The CDR3 is made up of 15 amino acids. Trimming removed 1 base from V and 5 bases from J; junction bases left unmatched: 4. Germline CDR1 is SGHRS and CDR2 is YFSETQ. In nucleotides, the CDR3 is TGCGCCAGCAGCTTGAATACAGGGGGAACCGGGGAGCTGTTTTTT. Residues: CASSLNTGGTGELFF.

This CDR3 reads CASSQEGLARQTQYF. CDR3 bases: TGCGCCAGCAGCCAAGAGGGGCTAGCGCGGCAGACCCAGTACTTC. V and J are TRBV4-1 and TRBJ2-5, with D maybe TRBD2 (6 bases). V lost 0 bases to trimming and J lost 6 bases, with 14 bases between them. The CDR3 extends over 15 amino acids. The germline V gene encodes CDR1 MGHRA and CDR2 YSYEKL.

The chain uses TRBV18 and TRBJ1-6; D unclear. In germline, CDR1 is KGHSH, CDR2 LQKENI. CDR3 length: 16 residues. V was pared by 5 bases and J by 7 bases, with 18 bases between. DNA for the CDR3: TGTGCCAGCTCAGGTGCCAGCGCAAAAACAAATTCACCCCTCCACTTT. Translation: CASSGASAKTNSPLHF.

This chain connects TRBV4-1 to TRBJ1-4; 7 bases match TRBD1. The CDR3 sequence is 15 residues long. The V segment lost 2 bases and the J segment 8 bases; nucleotides outside the gene matches: 8. Per the germline V gene, CDR1 is MGHRA and CDR2 is YSYEKL. The DNA for the CDR3 is TGCGCCAGCAGCCAACGAGACTCGGACAGGGAAAAACTGTTTTTT. It specifies CASSQRDSDREKLFF.

The DNA for the CDR3 is TGCGCCAGCAGCCGAGACCAGGGCTCTGGAAACACCATATATTTT. It encodes CASSRDQGSGNTIYF. The rearrangement joins TRBV5-1 to TRBJ1-3; maybe TRBD1 (5 bases). This CDR3 region has 15 residues. Germline V gene data show CDR1 as SGHRS and CDR2 as YFSETQ. Trimming removed 4 bases from V and 0 bases from J, with 11 bases in between. The entire variable domain, with the rest obtained from reference TRBV5-1 and TRBJ1-3, is as follows: KAGVTQTPRYLIKTRGQQVTLSCSPISGHRSVSWYQQTPGQGLQFLFEYFSETQRNKGNFPGRFSGRQFSNSRSEMNVSTLELGDSALYLCASSRDQGSGNTIYFGEGSWLTVV.

This chain links TRBV2 with TRBJ2-2, with D possibly TRBD2 on 5 matching bases. The CDR3 spans 14 residues. Between the trimmed V and J ends, which lost 6 bases and 2 bases, there was a span of 10 bases. Germline V gene data show CDR1 as SNHLY and CDR2 as FYNNEI. CDR3 coding DNA: TGTGCCAGCAGACCGCGGACTAACACCGGGGAGCTGTTTTTT. Encoded protein: CASRPRTNTGELFF.

In its sample, this clone was seen once. The rearrangement uses TRBV28 and TRBJ1-4; D not resolved. The CDR3 is 14 residues long. Germline V gives CDR1 MDHEN, CDR2 SYDVKM. The V and J ends lost 6 bases and 4 bases respectively, with 12 bases between them. CDR3 DNA sequence: TGTGCCAGCAGGACACGCGGAGGTAATGAAAAACTGTTTTTT. Amino acid sequence: CASRTRGGNEKLFF. Full variable domain (remainder filled in from reference TRBV28 and TRBJ1-4): DVKVTQSSRYLVKRTGEKVFLECVQDMDHENMFWYRQDPGLGLRLIYFSYDVKMKEKGDIPEGYSVSREKKERFSLILESASTNQTSMYLCASRTRGGNEKLFFGSGTQLSVL.

This chain joins TRBV27 and TRBJ2-3, with 8 nucleotides matching TRBD1. V was pared by 6 bases and J by 4 bases, with 6 bases of the junction left unmatched. Per germline, CDR1 MNHEY and CDR2 SMNVEV (reference sequence). The CDR3 is 14 residues long. CDR3 region: CASSRQGWADTQYF. In nucleotides, the CDR3 is TGTGCCAGCAGCAGACAGGGGTGGGCAGATACGCAGTATTTT.

The V gene is TRBV27, the J gene TRBJ2-5; 12 bases align to TRBD2. The germline gives CDR1 MNHEY, CDR2 SMNVEV (reference sequence). The CDR3 length is 15 residues. With V trimmed by 5 bases and J by 4 bases, 5 bases remained unmatched. This chain's CDR3 is CASSLRLAGVETQYF. The CDR3 nucleotides read TGTGCCAGCAGTCTCCGACTAGCGGGAGTAGAGACCCAGTACTTC.

V gene TRBV4-3 combines with J gene TRBJ2-3; D remains ambiguous. Germline V gives CDR1 LGHNA, CDR2 YSLEER. V was shortened by 0 bases and J by 2 bases, with 3 bases between the two germline ends. The CDR3 length is 13 residues. DNA for the CDR3: TGCGCCAGCAGCCAAGATTACACAGATACGCAGTATTTT. This codes for CASSQDYTDTQYF.

The chain combines TRBV4-1 with TRBJ2-7; D remains ambiguous. CDR1 and CDR2 from the germline V gene are MGHRA and YSYEKL. This CDR3 contains 15 residues. V lost 2 bases, J lost 4 bases, and 15 bases lay in between. CDR3 sequence: CASSQPTIPRYEQYF. In nucleotides, the CDR3 is TGCGCCAGCAGCCAACCCACTATCCCCCGTTACGAGCAGTACTTC.

This chain connects TRBV9 to TRBJ2-7, with 7 positions matching TRBD2. Germline V CDR1 and CDR2: SGDLS, YYNGEE. The CDR3 extends over 15 amino acids. V trimming: 3 bases; J trimming: 1 base; junction bases outside the gene matches: 7. CDR3 in DNA: TGTGCCAGCAGCGCCGCTCTAGCGGCGTCCTACGAGCAGTACTTC. Translated, it gives CASSAALAASYEQYF.

The rearrangement joins TRBV15 to TRBJ2-3, with D perhaps TRBD1 (5 bases). CDR3 length equals 15 residues. The ends were cut back, 5 bases at V and 4 bases at J, with 16 bases in the middle. Per the germline V gene, CDR1 is LNHNV and CDR2 is YYDKDF (reference sequence). CDR3 coding DNA: TGTGCCACCAGCCTGGGGTTTGGGGCGGCAGATACGCAGTATTTT. The encoded protein is CATSLGFGAADTQYF.

V gene TRBV29-1 combines with J gene TRBJ2-7; perhaps TRBD1 as D (5 bases). The CDR3 runs 14 residues. V was pared by 2 bases and J by 2 bases, with 13 bases between. The germline gives CDR1 SQVTM, CDR2 ANQGSEA. The DNA for the CDR3 is TGCAGCGTTGAAATTAGACAGAAGCCCTACGAGCAGTACTTC. Amino acids: CSVEIRQKPYEQYF.

This clone was seen once. The chain combines TRBV7-3 with TRBJ2-2; 13 bases align to TRBD2. V shed 4 bases and J 5 bases; nucleotides not matched to a gene: 4. This CDR3 region has 16 residues. The germline gives CDR1 SGHTA, CDR2 FQGTGA. CDR3 in DNA: TGTGCCAGCAGCTCAGGACTAGCGGGAGTGACCGGGGAGCTGTTTTTT. This encodes CASSSGLAGVTGELFF.

The CDR3 nucleotides read TGTGCCAGCACCCTTCCGGGGGTACAAGAGACCCAGTACTTC. Its translation: CASTLPGVQETQYF. The chain uses TRBV5-6 and TRBJ2-5; the D gene is possibly TRBD2 (6 bases). Germline V gene sequence: CDR1 SGHDT, CDR2 YYEEEE. This CDR3 region has 14 residues. V lost 6 bases to trimming and J lost 2 bases, with 14 bases between them. The complete variable domain, with remaining parts taken from reference TRBV5-6 and TRBJ2-5, reads DAGVTQSPTHLIKTRGQQVTLRCSPKSGHDTVSWYQQALGQGPQFIFQYYEEEERQRGNFPDRFSGHQFPNYSSELNVNALLLGDSALYLCASTLPGVQETQYFGPGTRLLVL.

This chain links TRBV6-5 with TRBJ2-7; 11 positions agree with TRBD1. The CDR3 is 14 residues long. The junction had 6 bases not matched to a gene; V was cut back by 5 bases and J by 6 bases. Germline V gene data show CDR1 as MNHEY and CDR2 as SVGAGI. The CDR3 DNA reads as TGTGCCAGCAGTAGGACAGGGGGCGCGTTCGAGCAGTACTTC. Its translation is CASSRTGGAFEQYF.